This TCR beta chain was captured in a study of coeliac disease. Study summary: The study queried TRBV7-2 bias without high-resolution HLA data.

This clone is termed medium-sized. V trimming: 0 bases; J trimming: 5 bases; junction bases outside the gene matches: 7. Germline V gene lookup returns CDR1 MDHEN and CDR2 SYDVKM. The CDR3 has 16 residues. The protocol was immunoSEQ multiplex PCR, while the TCRdb copy is restricted to in-frame clones and leaves out a portion. The data hold roughly 3,100 clones, with about 65% observed a single time. This TCR was sampled from a woman aged 40 to 49. Sequencing was performed on intraepithelial lymphocytes from the gut. The chain combines TRBV28 with TRBJ2-7; 10 nucleotides line up with TRBD2. CDR3 sequence (DNA): TGTGCCAGCAGTTTATGTCTAGCGGGAGATTTCCACGAGCAGTACTTC. This translates into CASSLCLAGDFHEQYF. The complete variable domain, with remaining parts taken from reference TRBV28 and TRBJ2-7, reads DVKVTQSSRYLVKRTGEKVFLECVQDMDHENMFWYRQDPGLGLRLIYFSYDVKMKEKGDIPEGYSVSREKKERFSLILESASTNQTSMYLCASSLCLAGDFHEQYFGPGTRLTVT.